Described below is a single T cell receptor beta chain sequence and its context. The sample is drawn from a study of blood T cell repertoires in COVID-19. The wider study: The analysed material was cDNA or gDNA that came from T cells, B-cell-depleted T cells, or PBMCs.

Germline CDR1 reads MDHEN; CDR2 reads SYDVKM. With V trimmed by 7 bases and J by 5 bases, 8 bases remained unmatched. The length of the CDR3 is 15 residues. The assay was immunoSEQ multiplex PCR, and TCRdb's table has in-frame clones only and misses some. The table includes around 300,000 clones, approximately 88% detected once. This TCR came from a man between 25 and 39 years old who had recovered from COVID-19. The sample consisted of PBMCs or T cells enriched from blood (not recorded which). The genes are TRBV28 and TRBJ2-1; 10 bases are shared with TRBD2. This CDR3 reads CASTLAGEADNEQFF. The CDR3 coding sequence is TGTGCCAGCACCCTAGCGGGGGAGGCTGACAATGAGCAGTTCTTC.